The clone carrying this T cell receptor (beta chain) turned up a few times. Its specificity is unknown. Profiled with immunoSEQ multiplex PCR; TCRdb holds only in-frame clones, not every one. This table has approximately 53,000 clones, approximately 95% appearing once. This sample was taken from a study of OX40 agonist ivuxolimab in advanced cancers. Broader study findings: Both blood CD4+ and CD8+ T cells showed clonal growth by week 6 at 0.1 to 3.0 mg/kg.

V lost 5 bases, J lost 7 bases, and 21 bases stayed unmatched. The germline CDR1 and CDR2 sequences are SEHNR and FQNEAQ (reference sequence). The CDR3 consists of 19 residues. The receptor comes from an adult with an advanced solid tumor such as melanoma, head and neck, liver or kidney cancer. This sample comprised CD4+ or CD8+ T cells sorted from blood, obtained in a trial of the OX40 agonist ivuxolimab. The J gene is TRBJ2-2, the V gene TRBV7-9; TRBD2 agrees at 8 bases. CDR3 protein: CASSPKRLAGARRSGELFF. The CDR3 DNA sequence: TGTGCCAGCAGCCCAAAACGGCTAGCGGGCGCTCGTCGGAGCGGGGAGCTGTTTTTT.